This TCR beta chain was obtained from a study of T cells in women clearing cervical HPV infection. For the study at large: Case blood was drawn a median about 150 days after lesion detection. Only a few women had HLA typing results available.

Sequenced by immunoSEQ multiplex PCR; TCRdb stores in-frame clones only, minus some. Reported are some 30,000 clones; the ten largest clones contain around 1.6%. The germline V gene encodes CDR1 LNHNV and CDR2 YYDKDF (reference sequence). V shed 1 base and J 9 bases; nucleotides not matched to a gene: 4. This CDR3 has 14 amino acids. Dot-blot hybridization genotyped cervical HPV amplified with MY09/MY11 PCR. Study-level points and caveats: Cases carried less TRBV6-7 than controls: around 0.11% versus 0.15%.

Of note for this clone: Its antigen is still unknown. The CDR3 goes on 3 residues after the read ends, and that part is filled in from the germline J gene.

The genes are TRBV15 and TRBJ1-5, with TRBD1 matching 9 bases. Sample: blood buffy coat. The clonotype originates from a woman aged 18 to 69 with a cervical HPV16 infection that either progressed to CIN3+ or cleared (not recorded which). CDR3 bases read: TGTGCCACCAGCAGAGGACAGGGGGAACTGCCC. It yields the protein CATSRGQGELP. The complete CDR3 protein is CATSRGQGELPQHF.